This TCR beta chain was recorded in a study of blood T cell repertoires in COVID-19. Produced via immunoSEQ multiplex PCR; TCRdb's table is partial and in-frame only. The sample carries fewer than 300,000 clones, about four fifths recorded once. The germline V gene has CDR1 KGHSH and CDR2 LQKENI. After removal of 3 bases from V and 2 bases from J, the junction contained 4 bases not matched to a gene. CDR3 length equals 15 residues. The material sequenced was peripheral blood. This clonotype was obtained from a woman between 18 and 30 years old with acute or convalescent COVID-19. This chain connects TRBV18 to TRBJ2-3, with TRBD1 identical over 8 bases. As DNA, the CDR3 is TGTGCCAGCTCACCGGGACAGGTCTACACAGATACGCAGTATTTT. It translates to CASSPGQVYTDTQYF.